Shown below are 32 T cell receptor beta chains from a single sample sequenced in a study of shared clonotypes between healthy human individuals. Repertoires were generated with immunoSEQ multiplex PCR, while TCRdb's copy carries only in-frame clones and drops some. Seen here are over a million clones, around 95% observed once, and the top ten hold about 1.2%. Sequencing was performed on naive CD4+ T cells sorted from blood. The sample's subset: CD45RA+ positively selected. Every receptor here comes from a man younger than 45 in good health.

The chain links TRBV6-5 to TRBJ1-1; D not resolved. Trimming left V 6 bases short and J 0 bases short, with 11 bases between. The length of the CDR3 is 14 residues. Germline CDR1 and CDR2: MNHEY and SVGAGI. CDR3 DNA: TGTGCCAGCAGGCCCGAGACATTGAACACTGAAGCTTTCTTT. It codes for CASRPETLNTEAFF.

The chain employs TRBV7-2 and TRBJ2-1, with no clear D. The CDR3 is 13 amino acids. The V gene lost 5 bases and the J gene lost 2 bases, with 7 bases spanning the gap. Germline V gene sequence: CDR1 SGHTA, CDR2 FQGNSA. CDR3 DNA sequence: TGTGCCAGCAGCCTCAGGACCTACAATGAGCAGTTCTTC. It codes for CASSLRTYNEQFF.

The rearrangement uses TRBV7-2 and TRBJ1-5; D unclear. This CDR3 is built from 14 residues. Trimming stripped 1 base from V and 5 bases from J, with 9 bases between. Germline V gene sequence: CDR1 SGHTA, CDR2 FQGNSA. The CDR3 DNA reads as TGTGCCAGCAGCTTAGAACCAGACTATCAGCCCCAGCATTTT. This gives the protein CASSLEPDYQPQHF.

CDR3 sequence reads: CASSGDRAAKNIQYF. The CDR3 DNA follows: TGTGCCAGCAGTGGGGACAGGGCGGCCAAAAACATTCAGTACTTC. This sequence joins TRBV2 and TRBJ2-4; 9 bases match TRBD1. CDR3 length: 15 residues. Trimming removed 4 bases from V and 1 base from J; junction bases left unmatched: 2. The germline CDR1 and CDR2 sequences are SNHLY and FYNNEI.

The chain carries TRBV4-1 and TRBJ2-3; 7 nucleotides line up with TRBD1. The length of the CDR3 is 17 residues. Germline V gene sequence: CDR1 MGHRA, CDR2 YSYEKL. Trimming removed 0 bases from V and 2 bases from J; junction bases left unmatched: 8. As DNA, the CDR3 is TGCGCCAGCAGCCAAGATGGTACAGGGGCGAACACAGATACGCAGTATTTT. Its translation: CASSQDGTGANTDTQYF.

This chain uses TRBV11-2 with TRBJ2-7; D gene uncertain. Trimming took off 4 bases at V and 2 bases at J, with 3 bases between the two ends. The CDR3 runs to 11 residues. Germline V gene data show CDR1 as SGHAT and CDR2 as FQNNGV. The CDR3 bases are TGTGCCAGCAGCTGGACCTACGAGCAGTACTTC. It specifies CASSWTYEQYF.

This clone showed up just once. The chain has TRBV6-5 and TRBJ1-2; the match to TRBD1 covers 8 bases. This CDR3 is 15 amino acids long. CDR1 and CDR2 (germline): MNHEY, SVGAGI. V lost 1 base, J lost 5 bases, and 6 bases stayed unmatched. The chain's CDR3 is CASSYFVRGRYGYTF. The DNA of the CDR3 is TGTGCCAGCAGTTACTTCGTCAGGGGGCGGTATGGCTACACCTTC.

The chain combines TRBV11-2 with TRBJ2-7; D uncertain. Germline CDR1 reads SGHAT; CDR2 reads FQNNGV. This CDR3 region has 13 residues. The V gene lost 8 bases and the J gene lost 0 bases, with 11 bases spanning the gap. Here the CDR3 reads CASLPADSYEQYF. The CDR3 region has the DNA TGTGCCAGCTTGCCGGCAGACTCCTACGAGCAGTACTTC.

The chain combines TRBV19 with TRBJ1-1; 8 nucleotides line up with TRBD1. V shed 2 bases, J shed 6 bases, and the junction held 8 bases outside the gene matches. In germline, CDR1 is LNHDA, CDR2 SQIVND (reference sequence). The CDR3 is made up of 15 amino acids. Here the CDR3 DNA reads TGTGCCAGTAGTATAACGGCAGGGGGCTCGGCTGAAGCTTTCTTT. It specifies CASSITAGGSAEAFF.

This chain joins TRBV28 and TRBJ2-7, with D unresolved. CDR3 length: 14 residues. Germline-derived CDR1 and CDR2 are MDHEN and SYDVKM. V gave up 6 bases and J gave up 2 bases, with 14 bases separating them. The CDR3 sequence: CASSSLEIPYEQYF. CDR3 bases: TGTGCCAGCAGCAGTCTCGAGATACCCTACGAGCAGTACTTC.

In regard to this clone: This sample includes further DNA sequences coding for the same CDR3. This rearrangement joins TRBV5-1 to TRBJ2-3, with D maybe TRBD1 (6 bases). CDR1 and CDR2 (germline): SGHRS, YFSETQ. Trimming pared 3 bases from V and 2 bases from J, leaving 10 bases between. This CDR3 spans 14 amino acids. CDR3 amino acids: CASSSTGSTDTQYF. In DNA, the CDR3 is TGCGCCAGCAGCTCTACAGGGTCCACAGATACGCAGTATTTT.

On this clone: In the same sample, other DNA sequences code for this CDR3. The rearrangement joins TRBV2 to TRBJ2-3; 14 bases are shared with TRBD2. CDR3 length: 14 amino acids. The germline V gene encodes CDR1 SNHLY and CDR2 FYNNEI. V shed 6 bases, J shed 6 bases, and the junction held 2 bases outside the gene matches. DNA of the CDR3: TGTGCCAGCAGCAGGACTAGCGGGAGGGATACGCAGTATTTT. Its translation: CASSRTSGRDTQYF. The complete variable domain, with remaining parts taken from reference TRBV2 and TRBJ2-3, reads EPEVTQTPSHQVTQMGQEVILRCVPISNHLYFYWYRQILGQKVEFLVSFYNNEISEKSEIFDDQFSVERPDGSNFTLKIRSTKLEDSAMYFCASSRTSGRDTQYFGPGTRLTVL.

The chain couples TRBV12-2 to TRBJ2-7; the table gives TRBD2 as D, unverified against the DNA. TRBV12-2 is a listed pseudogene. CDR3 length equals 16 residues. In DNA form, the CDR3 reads TGTGCAAGTCGCTTAGCGAAGCGGGGAAACTCCTACGAGCAGTACTTC. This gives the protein CASRLAKRGNSYEQYF.

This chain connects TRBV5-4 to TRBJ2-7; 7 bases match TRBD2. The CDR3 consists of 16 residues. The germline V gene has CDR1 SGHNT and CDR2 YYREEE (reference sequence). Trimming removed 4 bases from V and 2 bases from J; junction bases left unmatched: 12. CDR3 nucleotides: TGTGCCAGCAGCCTGGGAGGGCGGGTTTTGCCCTACGAGCAGTACTTC. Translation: CASSLGGRVLPYEQYF. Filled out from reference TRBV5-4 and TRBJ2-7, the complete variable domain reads ETGVTQSPTHLIKTRGQQVTLRCSSQSGHNTVSWYQQALGQGPQFIFQYYREEENGRGNFPPRFSGLQFPNYSSELNVNALELDDSALYLCASSLGGRVLPYEQYFGPGTRLTVT.

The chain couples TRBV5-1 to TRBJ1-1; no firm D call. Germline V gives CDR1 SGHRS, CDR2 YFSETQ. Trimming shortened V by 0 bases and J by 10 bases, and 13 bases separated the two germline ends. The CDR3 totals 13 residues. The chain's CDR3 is CASSLDRAVGAFF. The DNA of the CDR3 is TGCGCCAGCAGCTTGGATCGGGCGGTCGGAGCTTTCTTT.

CDR3 in amino acids: CASRFLAGGANTGELFF. The CDR3 DNA sequence: TGTGCCAGCAGATTTTTGGCCGGGGGAGCGAACACCGGGGAGCTGTTTTTT. The V gene is TRBV27, the J gene TRBJ2-2, with a tentative D call TRBD2 (6 bases). Germline-derived CDR1 and CDR2 are MNHEY and SMNVEV (reference sequence). Trimming cost V 6 bases and J 0 bases, with 17 bases left between them. The CDR3 is 17 residues long.

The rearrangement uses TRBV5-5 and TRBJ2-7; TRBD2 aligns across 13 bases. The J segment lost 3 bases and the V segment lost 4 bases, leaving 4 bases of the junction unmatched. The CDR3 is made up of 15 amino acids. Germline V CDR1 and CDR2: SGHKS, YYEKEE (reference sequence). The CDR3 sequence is CASSPRTSGGYEQYF. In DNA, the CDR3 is TGTGCCAGCAGCCCCCGGACTAGCGGGGGCTACGAGCAGTACTTC.

CDR3 nucleotide sequence: TGCGCCAGCAGCCAAGATAGGAGTGGTGGGGCTAATGAAAAACTGTTTTTT. Residues: CASSQDRSGGANEKLFF. The chain couples TRBV4-1 to TRBJ1-4; D is ambiguous. The germline V gene has CDR1 MGHRA and CDR2 YSYEKL. The length of the CDR3 is 17 residues. Trimming cost V 0 bases and J 3 bases, with 14 bases left between them.

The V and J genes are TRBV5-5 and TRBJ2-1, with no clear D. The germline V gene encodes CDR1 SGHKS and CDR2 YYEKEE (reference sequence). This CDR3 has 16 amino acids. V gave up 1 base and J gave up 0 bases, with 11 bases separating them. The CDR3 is CASSLHRGISYNEQFF. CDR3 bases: TGTGCCAGCAGCTTGCATCGTGGAATCTCCTACAATGAGCAGTTCTTC.

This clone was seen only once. CDR3 coding DNA: TGCGCCAGCAGTGAGGACACAGTCGGAGGGGAGCTGTTTTTT. It is translated as CASSEDTVGGELFF. This chain connects TRBV10-1 to TRBJ2-2; no clear D gene. Trimming shortened V by 2 bases and J by 8 bases, and 12 bases separated the two germline ends. Per the germline V gene, CDR1 is WNHNN and CDR2 is SYGVQD (reference sequence). The length of the CDR3 is 14 residues.

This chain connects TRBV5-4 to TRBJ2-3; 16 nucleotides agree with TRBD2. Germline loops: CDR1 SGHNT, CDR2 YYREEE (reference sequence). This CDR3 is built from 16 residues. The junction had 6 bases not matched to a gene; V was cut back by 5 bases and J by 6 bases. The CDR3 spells CASRRGTSGRADTQYF. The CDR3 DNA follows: TGTGCCAGCAGACGCGGGACTAGCGGGAGGGCCGATACGCAGTATTTT.

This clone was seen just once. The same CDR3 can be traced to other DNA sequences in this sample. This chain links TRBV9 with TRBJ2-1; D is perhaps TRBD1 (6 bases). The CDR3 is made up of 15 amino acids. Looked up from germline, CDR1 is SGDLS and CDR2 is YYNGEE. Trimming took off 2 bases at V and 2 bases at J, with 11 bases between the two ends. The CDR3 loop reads CASSVGTPTYNEQFF. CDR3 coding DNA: TGTGCCAGCAGCGTGGGGACACCAACCTACAATGAGCAGTTCTTC.

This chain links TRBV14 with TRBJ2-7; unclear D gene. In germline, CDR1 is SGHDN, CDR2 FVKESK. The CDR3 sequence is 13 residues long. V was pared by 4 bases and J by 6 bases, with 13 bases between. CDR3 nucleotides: TGTGCCAGCAGCCCATGGGGATGGCGCGAGCAGTACTTC. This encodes CASSPWGWREQYF.

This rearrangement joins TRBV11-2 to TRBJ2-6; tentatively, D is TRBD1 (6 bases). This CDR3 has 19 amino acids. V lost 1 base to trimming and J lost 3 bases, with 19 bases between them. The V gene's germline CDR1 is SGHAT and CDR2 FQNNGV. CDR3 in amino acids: CASSLVFGQGSRGANVLTF. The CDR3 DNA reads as TGTGCCAGCAGCTTAGTTTTCGGGCAGGGGAGCCGTGGGGCCAACGTCCTGACTTTC.

The CDR3 reads CATSAGGPTYNEQFF. As DNA, the CDR3 is TGTGCCACCAGCGCGGGGGGGCCTACATACAATGAGCAGTTCTTC. J is TRBJ2-1 and V is TRBV15; 9 nucleotides match TRBD2. CDR3 size: 15 residues. Looked up from germline, CDR1 is LNHNV and CDR2 is YYDKDF (reference sequence). With V trimmed by 5 bases and J by 4 bases, 6 bases remained unmatched.

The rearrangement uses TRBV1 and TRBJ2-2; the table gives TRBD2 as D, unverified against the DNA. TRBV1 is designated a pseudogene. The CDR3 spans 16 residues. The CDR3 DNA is TGCACCAGCAGCCAAGATGGGATAGCGGGAACCGGGGAGCTGTTTTTT. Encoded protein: CTSSQDGIAGTGELFF.

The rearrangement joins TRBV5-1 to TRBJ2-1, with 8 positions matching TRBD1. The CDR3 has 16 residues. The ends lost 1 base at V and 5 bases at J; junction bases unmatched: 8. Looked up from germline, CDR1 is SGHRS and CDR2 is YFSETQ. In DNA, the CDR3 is TGCGCCAGCAGCTTGACTGGGACAGGTTACGACAATGAGCAGTTCTTC. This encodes CASSLTGTGYDNEQFF.

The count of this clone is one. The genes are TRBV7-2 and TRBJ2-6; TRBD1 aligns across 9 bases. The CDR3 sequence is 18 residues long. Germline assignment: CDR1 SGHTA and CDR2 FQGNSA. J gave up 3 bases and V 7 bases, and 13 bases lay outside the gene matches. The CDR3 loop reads CASTPPDRGGVGANVLTF. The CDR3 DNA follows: TGTGCCAGCACCCCTCCGGACAGGGGAGGGGTTGGGGCCAACGTCCTGACTTTC.

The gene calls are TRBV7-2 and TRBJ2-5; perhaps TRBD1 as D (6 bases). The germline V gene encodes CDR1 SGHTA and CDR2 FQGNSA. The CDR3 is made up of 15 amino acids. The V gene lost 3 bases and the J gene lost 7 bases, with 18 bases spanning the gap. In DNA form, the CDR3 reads TGTGCCAGCAGCTTTTCAGGGGCGGGCCCTAGGACCCAGTACTTC. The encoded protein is CASSFSGAGPRTQYF.

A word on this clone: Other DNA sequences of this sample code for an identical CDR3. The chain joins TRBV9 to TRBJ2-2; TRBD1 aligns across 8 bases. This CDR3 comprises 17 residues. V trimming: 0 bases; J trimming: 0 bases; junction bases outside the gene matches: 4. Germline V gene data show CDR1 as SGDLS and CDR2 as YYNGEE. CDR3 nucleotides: TGTGCCAGCAGCGTAGCCGGGACAGGAGCGAACACCGGGGAGCTGTTTTTT. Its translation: CASSVAGTGANTGELFF.

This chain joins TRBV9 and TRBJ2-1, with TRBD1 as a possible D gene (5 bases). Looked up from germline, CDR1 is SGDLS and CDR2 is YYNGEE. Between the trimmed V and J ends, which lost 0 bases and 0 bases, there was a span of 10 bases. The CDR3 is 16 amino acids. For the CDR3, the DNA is TGTGCCAGCAGCGTAGGGACAACGGTCTCCTACAATGAGCAGTTCTTC. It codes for CASSVGTTVSYNEQFF. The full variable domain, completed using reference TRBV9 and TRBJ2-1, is DSGVTQTPKHLITATGQRVTLRCSPRSGDLSVYWYQQSLDQGLQFLIQYYNGEERAKGNILERFSAQQFPDLHSELNLSSLELGDSALYFCASSVGTTVSYNEQFFGPGTRLTVL.

The CDR3 DNA follows: TGTGCCAGCAGTTTCCGCGGAGACATTCGCAATTCACCCCTCCACTTT. It encodes CASSFRGDIRNSPLHF. The chain recombines TRBV28 with TRBJ1-6, with D hard to call. Looked up from germline, CDR1 is MDHEN and CDR2 is SYDVKM. The CDR3 has 16 amino acids. Trimming left V 3 bases short and J 7 bases short, with 16 bases between.